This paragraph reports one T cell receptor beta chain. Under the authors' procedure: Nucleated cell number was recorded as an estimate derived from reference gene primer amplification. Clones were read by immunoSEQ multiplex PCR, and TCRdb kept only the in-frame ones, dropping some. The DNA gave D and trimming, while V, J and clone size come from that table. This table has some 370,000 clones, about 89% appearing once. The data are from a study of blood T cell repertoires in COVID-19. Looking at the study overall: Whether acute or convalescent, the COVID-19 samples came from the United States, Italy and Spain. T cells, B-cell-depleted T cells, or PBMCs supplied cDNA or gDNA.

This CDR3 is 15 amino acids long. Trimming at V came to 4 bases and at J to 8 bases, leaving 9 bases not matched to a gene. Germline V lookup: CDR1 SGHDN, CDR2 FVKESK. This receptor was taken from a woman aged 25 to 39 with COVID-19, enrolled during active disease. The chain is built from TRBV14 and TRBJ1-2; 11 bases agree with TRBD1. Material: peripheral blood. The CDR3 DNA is TGTGCCAGCAGCCCTCTCGGACAGGGGGCATGGGGCTACACCTTC. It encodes CASSPLGQGAWGYTF. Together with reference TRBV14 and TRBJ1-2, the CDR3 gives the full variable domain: EAGVTQFPSHSVIEKGQTVTLRCDPISGHDNLYWYRRVMGKEIKFLLHFVKESKQDESGMPNNRFLAERTGGTYSTLKVQPAELEDSGVYFCASSPLGQGAWGYTFGSGTRLTVV.